This TCR beta chain was identified during a study of OX40 agonist ivuxolimab in advanced cancers. Study in general: Treatment of patients was with ivuxolimab, an agonistic anti-OX40 (CD134) antibody. Ivuxolimab, which patients received intravenously every 2 weeks, was dosed at 0.01 to 10 mg/kg. Whole-study results and caveats: Averaging showed that CD8+ T cells had more expanded clones than CD4+ did.

Using immunoSEQ multiplex PCR, the repertoire was profiled, and TCRdb retains in-frame clones only, with some absent. The data contain about 100,000 clones, about 96% of them singletons. Germline values: CDR1 SGHNT, CDR2 YYREEE (reference sequence). V shed 0 bases, J shed 5 bases, and the junction held 5 bases outside the gene matches. This CDR3 is 15 amino acids long. The timepoints at which blood was sampled were baseline, cycle 4 day 1, and cycle 7 day 1. A word on this clone: Antigen: not known.

The origin of this receptor is an adult with an advanced solid tumor such as melanoma, head and neck, liver or kidney cancer. J is TRBJ2-5 and V is TRBV5-4; 9 bases line up with TRBD1. Material: CD4+ or CD8+ T cells sorted from blood, obtained in a trial of the OX40 agonist ivuxolimab. This CDR3 is CASSLGTGERETQYF. DNA of the CDR3: TGTGCCAGCAGCTTGGGGACAGGGGAAAGGGAGACCCAGTACTTC.